Following are 2 T cell receptor beta chains from one sample sequenced in a study of blood T cell repertoires in COVID-19. The assay was immunoSEQ multiplex PCR, and TCRdb's table has in-frame clones only and misses some. In the table there are about 200,000 clones, over 75% of which are singletons. The specimen sequenced was peripheral blood. The receptors were gathered from a man aged 45-60 years with acute or convalescent COVID-19.

This clone has only a few counts. This chain uses TRBV6-5 with TRBJ1-5, with a possible D match to TRBD1 (5 bases). There are 14 residues in the CDR3. The ends were cut back, 4 bases at V and 2 bases at J, with 9 bases in the middle. CDR1 is MNHEY and CDR2 is SVGAGI in the germline V gene. The CDR3 spells CASSSRGGNQPQHF. CDR3 nucleotides: TGTGCCAGCAGTTCAAGGGGTGGCAATCAGCCCCAGCATTTT.

This clone was recorded once. The chain employs TRBV5-1 and TRBJ2-3; 8 bases fit TRBD2. The CDR3 is made up of 15 amino acids. Germline V gene data show CDR1 as SGHRS and CDR2 as YFSETQ. The V gene end was trimmed by 6 bases and the J gene end by 3 bases; junction bases not matched to a gene: 9. The CDR3 sequence: CASTSGGDRTDTQYF. The CDR3 DNA reads as TGCGCCAGCACCTCGGGGGGGGATCGGACAGATACGCAGTATTTT. Full variable domain (outside the CDR3, taken from reference TRBV5-1 and TRBJ2-3): KAGVTQTPRYLIKTRGQQVTLSCSPISGHRSVSWYQQTPGQGLQFLFEYFSETQRNKGNFPGRFSGRQFSNSRSEMNVSTLELGDSALYLCASTSGGDRTDTQYFGPGTRLTVL.